The next 25 T cell receptor beta chains were all read from a single sample in a study of PD-1 blockade in classical Hodgkin lymphoma. Patients all relapsed after autologous stem cell transplantation, and there was variation in brentuximab vedotin exposure. Profiling relied on immunoSEQ multiplex PCR, and the TCRdb table lists in-frame clones only, not all of them. The data contain about 40,000 clones, 76% of them singletons. This sample comprised peripheral blood mononuclear cells (PBMCs), obtained at baseline. These receptors were collected from a human donor with classical Hodgkin lymphoma.

This chain connects TRBV7-2 to TRBJ2-7; 8 bases are shared with TRBD2. The CDR3 runs 13 residues. CDR1 is SGHTA and CDR2 is FQGNSA in the germline V gene. The J segment lost 7 bases and the V segment lost 3 bases, leaving 5 bases of the junction unmatched. CDR3 residues: CASSFGLAGEQYF. The CDR3 nucleotides are TGTGCCAGCAGCTTTGGACTAGCAGGAGAGCAGTACTTC.

The J gene is TRBJ2-1, the V gene TRBV28; 12 nucleotides line up with TRBD2. This CDR3 region has 19 residues. The ends lost 6 bases at V and 2 bases at J; junction bases unmatched: 14. The germline gives CDR1 MDHEN, CDR2 SYDVKM. The CDR3 DNA is TGTGCCAGCAGCACAACTCGAGGACTAGCGGGGAGCCCCTACAATGAGCAGTTCTTC. Residues: CASSTTRGLAGSPYNEQFF. Based on the CDR3 plus reference TRBV28 and TRBJ2-1, the full variable domain is DVKVTQSSRYLVKRTGEKVFLECVQDMDHENMFWYRQDPGLGLRLIYFSYDVKMKEKGDIPEGYSVSREKKERFSLILESASTNQTSMYLCASSTTRGLAGSPYNEQFFGPGTRLTVL.

The CDR3 spells CASSWGNTEAFF. CDR3 nucleotides: TGTGCCAGCAGCTGGGGGAACACTGAAGCTTTCTTT. V gene TRBV7-9 combines with J gene TRBJ1-1; D is ambiguous. Germline assignment: CDR1 SEHNR and CDR2 FQNEAQ (reference sequence). Trimming pared 4 bases from V and 1 base from J, leaving 4 bases between. The CDR3 consists of 12 residues.

The rearrangement links TRBV5-1 to TRBJ2-2; weak D call: TRBD2 (6 bases). V lost 1 base and J 4 bases, leaving 11 bases between the germline ends. The CDR3 loop spans 15 amino acids. Germline V CDR1 and CDR2: SGHRS, YFSETQ. The CDR3 DNA is TGCGCCAGCAGCTTGCCGGGAGTGGTCACCGGGGAGCTGTTTTTT. It is translated as CASSLPGVVTGELFF.

The V and J genes are TRBV30 and TRBJ2-4; D remains unclear. The CDR3 has 13 residues. Germline V gene sequence: CDR1 GTSNPN, CDR2 SVGIG (reference sequence). V lost 0 bases and J 9 bases, leaving 12 bases between the germline ends. The CDR3 DNA reads as TGTGCCTGGAGTGTAAACCACCAAACCATTCAGTACTTC. Translating gives CAWSVNHQTIQYF.

The chain links TRBV7-2 to TRBJ2-3, with D possibly matching TRBD2 (5 bases). The CDR3 contains 14 residues. V lost 6 bases and J 4 bases, leaving 14 bases between the germline ends. Germline V gene lookup returns CDR1 SGHTA and CDR2 FQGNSA. CDR3 in DNA: TGTGCCAGCAGGGTTTTCTCGAGGGCAGATACGCAGTATTTT. This translates into CASRVFSRADTQYF. The full variable domain, in which reference TRBV7-2 and TRBJ2-3 provide the parts outside the CDR3, is GAGVSQSPSNKVTEKGKDVELRCDPISGHTALYWYRQSLGQGLEFLIYFQGNSAPDKSGLPSDRFSAERTGGSVSTLTIQRTQQEDSAVYLCASRVFSRADTQYFGPGTRLTVL.

This rearrangement joins TRBV7-3 to TRBJ2-3; TRBD1 or TRBD2 may be the D gene (5 bases each). Per germline, CDR1 SGHTA and CDR2 FQGTGA. This CDR3 has 14 residues. V gave up 2 bases and J gave up 5 bases, with 11 bases separating them. As DNA, the CDR3 is TGTGCCAGCAGCTTATTTGGGGGTGGAGATACGCAGTATTTT. This encodes CASSLFGGGDTQYF.

The chain recombines TRBV6-6 with TRBJ2-2, with a weak D call TRBD2 (5 bases). V was clipped by 7 bases and J by 6 bases, with 9 bases between them. The CDR3 has 12 amino acids. Germline-derived CDR1 and CDR2 are MNHNY and SVGAGI (reference sequence). CDR3 sequence reads: CASTPGAGELFF. The CDR3 coding sequence is TGTGCCAGCACCCCCGGGGCCGGGGAGCTGTTTTTT.

In its sample, this clone was seen once. The chain carries TRBV28 and TRBJ2-5, with TRBD2 matching over 11 bases. The CDR3 covers 16 residues. The V and J ends lost 2 bases and 3 bases, in that order; junction bases with no gene match: 5. The germline gives CDR1 MDHEN, CDR2 SYDVKM. CDR3 DNA: TGTGCCAGCAGTTTACTCGGGACTAGCGGAGAAGAGACCCAGTACTTC. Amino acids: CASSLLGTSGEETQYF.

The chain employs TRBV28 and TRBJ2-2; D tentatively fits TRBD1 or TRBD2 (5 bases each). The CDR3 covers 17 residues. CDR1 and CDR2 from the germline V gene are MDHEN and SYDVKM. Trimming left V 4 bases short and J 3 bases short, with 18 bases between. In DNA form, the CDR3 reads TGTGCCAGCAGTTCATACGGGACGCCGGCCGACACCGGGGAGCTGTTTTTT. This sequence encodes CASSSYGTPADTGELFF.

The J gene is TRBJ2-5, the V gene TRBV7-9; 8 positions agree with TRBD1. Trimming removed 5 bases from V and 4 bases from J; junction bases left unmatched: 9. The V gene's germline CDR1 is SEHNR and CDR2 FQNEAQ (reference sequence). The CDR3 is made up of 15 amino acids. This CDR3 is CASSPGQGGRETQYF. The CDR3 DNA sequence: TGTGCCAGCAGCCCAGGACAGGGCGGTCGAGAGACCCAGTACTTC.

The chain is built from TRBV4-3 and TRBJ2-7; D is perhaps TRBD2 (6 bases). Germline V gene sequence: CDR1 LGHNA, CDR2 YSLEER. This CDR3 has 15 amino acids. The V end lost 3 bases, the J end lost 0 bases, and 12 bases lay between the germline ends. The CDR3 is CASSHLAELSYEQYF. The CDR3 DNA sequence: TGCGCCAGCAGCCATTTAGCGGAGCTCTCCTACGAGCAGTACTTC.

J is TRBJ2-3 and V is TRBV9; D is perhaps TRBD2 (6 bases). V gave up 3 bases and J gave up 0 bases, with 17 bases separating them. The CDR3 is made up of 17 amino acids. The germline gives CDR1 SGDLS, CDR2 YYNGEE. The CDR3 nucleotides read TGTGCCAGCAGCGCATCCGGAGGGGTGGCTAGCACAGATACGCAGTATTTT. Encoded protein: CASSASGGVASTDTQYF.

This chain joins TRBV5-1 and TRBJ2-1, with TRBD2 matching 8 bases. The CDR3 contains 14 residues. The germline gives CDR1 SGHRS, CDR2 YFSETQ. J gave up 5 bases and V 1 base, and 2 bases lay outside the gene matches. The CDR3 sequence is CASSLTSGHNEQFF. CDR3 in DNA: TGCGCCAGCAGCTTGACTAGCGGTCACAATGAGCAGTTCTTC.

This clone was counted only a few times. The chain carries TRBV11-3 and TRBJ2-5; 8 positions match TRBD1. The CDR3 contains 11 residues. Trimming cost V 1 base and J 13 bases; bases outside gene matches: 2. Germline V gene lookup returns CDR1 SGHNT and CDR2 YENEEA. The CDR3 DNA follows: TGTGCCAGCAGCTTAGGACAGGGGCTGTACTTC. This sequence encodes CASSLGQGLYF.

The J gene is TRBJ2-2, the V gene TRBV10-3; 8 bases match TRBD2. Trimming took 5 bases from V and 5 from J; bases not matched to a gene: 7. CDR3 length equals 15 residues. Germline-derived CDR1 and CDR2 are ENHRY and SYGVKD. CDR3 sequence reads: CAISREGVMTGELFF. The CDR3 DNA reads as TGTGCCATCAGTCGGGAGGGGGTGATGACCGGGGAGCTGTTTTTT.

The gene calls are TRBV28 and TRBJ1-1; the D gene is possibly TRBD1 (6 bases). Germline CDR1 MDHEN, CDR2 SYDVKM. The CDR3 consists of 14 residues. V was shortened by 10 bases and J by 4 bases, with 19 bases between the two germline ends. The CDR3 sequence is CATRDGGGGTEAFF. The CDR3, as DNA: TGTGCCACCCGTGACGGGGGCGGGGGCACTGAAGCTTTCTTT.

The chain links TRBV7-9 to TRBJ2-3; perhaps D is TRBD1 or TRBD2 (6 bases each). This CDR3 is built from 11 residues. Trimming took off 10 bases at V and 4 bases at J, with 9 bases between the two ends. CDR1 and CDR2 from the germline V gene are SEHNR and FQNEAQ (reference sequence). CDR3 sequence (DNA): TGTGCCACTAGGGGGGCAGATACGCAGTATTTT. It is translated as CATRGADTQYF.

This clone has only a few counts. Compared with germline, one end of the junction differs, possibly owing to a read error. CDR3 nucleotide sequence: TGCGCCAGCAGCCAAGAACGGGGGGCCCGCTACGAGCAGTACTTC. Protein sequence: CASSQERGARYEQYF. The rearrangement links TRBV11-3 to TRBJ2-7; D might be TRBD2 (7 bases). The CDR3 sequence is 15 residues long. CDR1 and CDR2 from the germline V gene are SGHNT and YENEEA.

The V and J genes are TRBV28 and TRBJ2-3, with TRBD2 matching 12 bases. The CDR3 consists of 15 residues. CDR1 and CDR2 (germline): MDHEN, SYDVKM. The ends lost 6 bases at V and 1 base at J; junction bases unmatched: 2. CDR3 loop: CASSRLAGGTDTQYF. The CDR3 coding sequence is TGTGCCAGCAGCCGACTAGCGGGAGGCACAGATACGCAGTATTTT.

Within the sample, this clone is medium-sized. The V gene is TRBV18, the J gene TRBJ1-2; 8 bases agree with TRBD1. The CDR3 is 14 residues long. CDR1 is KGHSH and CDR2 is LQKENI in the germline V gene. V lost 3 bases, J lost 5 bases, and 5 bases stayed unmatched. The CDR3 sequence: CASSPGTGEYGYTF. CDR3 nucleotides: TGTGCCAGCTCACCTGGGACAGGAGAATATGGCTACACCTTC.

The count of this clone is one. This CDR3 is also generated by other DNA sequences in the sample. The rearrangement uses TRBV2 and TRBJ1-2; D unclear. The CDR3 totals 13 residues. CDR1 is SNHLY, CDR2 FYNNEI, per germline. The V end was cut by 1 base, the J end by 5 bases, with 8 bases between. In DNA, the CDR3 is TGTGCCAGCAGTGAAGGAGGCGTTTATGGCTACACCTTC. Translated, it gives CASSEGGVYGYTF.

V gene TRBV9 combines with J gene TRBJ2-1, with D hard to call. The V gene's germline CDR1 is SGDLS and CDR2 YYNGEE. V was clipped by 3 bases and J by 8 bases, with 9 bases between them. This CDR3 contains 12 residues. The CDR3 reads CASSGRRDEQFF. In DNA, the CDR3 is TGTGCCAGCAGCGGGCGTCGAGATGAGCAGTTCTTC.

V gene TRBV28 combines with J gene TRBJ2-2; a weak D match, TRBD1 (5 bases). The V and J ends lost 1 base and 5 bases respectively, with 17 bases between them. The germline gives CDR1 MDHEN, CDR2 SYDVKM. The CDR3 contains 17 residues. The CDR3 here is CASSLSRVKGRTGELFF. Here the CDR3 DNA reads TGTGCCAGCAGTTTATCCAGGGTCAAAGGGCGGACCGGGGAGCTGTTTTTT.

In this sample, this clone turned up once. The chain is built from TRBV7-9 and TRBJ1-3, with D unclear. The V gene lost 0 bases and the J gene lost 3 bases, with 6 bases spanning the gap. Per the germline V gene, CDR1 is SEHNR and CDR2 is FQNEAQ (reference sequence). The CDR3 length is 14 residues. Here the CDR3 DNA reads TGTGCCAGCAGCTTAGCAGTTATTGGAAACACCATATATTTT. It yields the protein CASSLAVIGNTIYF. The full variable domain, with the rest looked up from reference TRBV7-9 and TRBJ1-3, is DTGVSQNPRHKITKRGQNVTFRCDPISEHNRLYWYRQTLGQGPEFLTYFQNEAQLEKSRLLSDRFSAERPKGSFSTLEIQRTEQGDSAMYLCASSLAVIGNTIYFGEGSWLTVV.